The 31 T cell receptor beta chains given below trace back to one sample, sequenced in a study of CD8+ T cells in alopecia areata. TCR sequencing used cDNA made by reverse transcription of extracted RNA. The repertoire was sequenced with immunoSEQ multiplex PCR; TCRdb's copy has only in-frame clones and lacks some. The data contain about 210,000 clones, under 75% of them singletons. Treatment noted: oral pan-JAK inhibitor, 5-10 mg twice daily. Specimen: CD4+ T cells sorted from blood, collected at week 4, from a patient treated with tofacitinib. The receptors shown here come from a human donor with alopecia areata.

A few counts support this clone. The chain couples TRBV27 to TRBJ1-5; 11 bases are shared with TRBD1. CDR3 length: 15 amino acids. Germline loops: CDR1 MNHEY, CDR2 SMNVEV (reference sequence). The ends lost 5 bases at V and 5 bases at J; junction bases unmatched: 5. The CDR3 spells CASSPGTGGYQPQHF. CDR3 sequence (DNA): TGTGCCAGCAGTCCTGGGACAGGGGGTTATCAGCCCCAGCATTTT.

This clone has a count of ten or more. The rearrangement links TRBV5-1 to TRBJ2-6; D unclear. CDR3 length equals 16 residues. The V gene's germline CDR1 is SGHRS and CDR2 YFSETQ. Between the trimmed V and J ends, which lost 5 bases and 0 bases, there was a span of 12 bases. CDR3 sequence (DNA): TGCGCCAGCAGAGTGACGGCGAGCTCTGGGGCCAACGTCCTGACTTTC. Its protein is CASRVTASSGANVLTF.

The CDR3 reads CASSGRQGRHPEAFF. CDR3 DNA: TGTGCCAGCAGCGGACGACAGGGCAGGCACCCTGAAGCTTTCTTT. The chain joins TRBV5-4 to TRBJ1-1, with 7 positions matching TRBD1. This CDR3 is built from 15 residues. CDR1 and CDR2 (germline): SGHNT, YYREEE (reference sequence). V shed 4 bases, J shed 6 bases, and the junction held 12 bases outside the gene matches.

As concerns this clone: This sample also contains other DNA sequences that code for the same CDR3. The J gene is TRBJ2-7, the V gene TRBV4-3; D perhaps matches TRBD2 (5 bases). CDR1 is LGHNA and CDR2 is YSLEER in the germline V gene. Deletions cut 0 bases from V and 1 base from J, with 7 bases between. The CDR3 totals 14 residues. The CDR3 protein is CASSQEPGSYEQYF. The CDR3 bases are TGCGCCAGCAGCCAAGAACCGGGATCCTACGAGCAGTACTTC.

This rearrangement joins TRBV29-1 to TRBJ2-1; 7 bases are shared with TRBD2. The CDR3 is 13 residues long. V dropped 4 bases and J dropped 4; count of bases not matched to a gene: 4. Germline V lookup: CDR1 SQVTM, CDR2 ANQGSEA. The CDR3 nucleotides are TGCAGCGTTGCTAGCGGAGCTTACAATGAGCAGTTCTTC. This gives the protein CSVASGAYNEQFF.

This clone was counted a few times. In DNA form, the CDR3 reads TGTGCCAGCAGCTTAGTGGTTTGGGACAATGAGCAGTTCTTC. Encoded protein: CASSLVVWDNEQFF. This chain uses TRBV7-2 with TRBJ2-1; D call uncertain. The CDR3 covers 14 residues. Germline-derived CDR1 and CDR2 are SGHTA and FQGNSA. The ends were cut back, 1 base at V and 5 bases at J, with 9 bases in the middle.

The chain uses TRBV30 and TRBJ1-2, with 8 bases aligning to TRBD1. The length of the CDR3 is 11 residues. Germline V gene data show CDR1 as GTSNPN and CDR2 as SVGIG (reference sequence). Trimming cost V 1 base and J 11 bases; bases outside gene matches: 3. CDR3 sequence: CAWSAGGMYTF. CDR3 DNA sequence: TGTGCCTGGAGTGCAGGGGGCATGTACACCTTC. The complete variable domain, with remaining parts taken from reference TRBV30 and TRBJ1-2, reads SQTIHQWPATLVQPVGSPLSLECTVEGTSNPNLYWYRQAAGRGLQLLFYSVGIGQISSEVPQNLSASRPQDRQFILSSKKLLLSDSGFYLCAWSAGGMYTFGSGTRLTVV.

This rearrangement joins TRBV25-1 to TRBJ1-5; unclear D gene. Looked up from germline, CDR1 is MGHDK and CDR2 is SYGVNS. This CDR3 comprises 17 residues. Trimming removed 4 bases from V and 1 base from J, with 17 bases in between. DNA of the CDR3: TGTGCCAGCAGTGGATCTTCGCACAGTTACAGCAATCAGCCCCAGCATTTT. It is translated as CASSGSSHSYSNQPQHF.

The chain recombines TRBV7-2 with TRBJ2-1, with 9 bases aligning to TRBD2. The trim removed 4 bases at V and 7 bases at J, leaving 8 bases unmatched. The germline CDR1 and CDR2 sequences are SGHTA and FQGNSA. This CDR3 has 15 residues. CDR3 nucleotide sequence: TGTGCCAGCAGCTCAAAGCGGGGGGCCCCTAATGAGCAGTTCTTC. As protein: CASSSKRGAPNEQFF.

The CDR3 here is CASSPGVVGANVLTF. The CDR3 region has the DNA TGTGCCAGCAGTCCCGGGGTCGTTGGGGCCAACGTCCTGACTTTC. The V and J genes are TRBV25-1 and TRBJ2-6; D is perhaps TRBD2 (5 bases). CDR1 MGHDK and CDR2 SYGVNS come from the germline V gene. The V end was cut by 5 bases, the J end by 3 bases, with 11 bases between. This CDR3 has 15 residues.

CDR3: CAWRSPSSVETQYF. In DNA form, the CDR3 reads TGTGCCTGGAGGTCTCCTAGCTCGGTTGAGACCCAGTACTTC. This chain connects TRBV30 to TRBJ2-5; weak D call: TRBD2 (5 bases). The CDR3 sequence is 14 residues long. Germline V gives CDR1 GTSNPN, CDR2 SVGIG (reference sequence). V was clipped by 3 bases and J by 5 bases, with 16 bases between them.

The chain carries TRBV6-6 and TRBJ1-1, with TRBD1 as a possible D gene (5 bases). Germline assignment: CDR1 MNHNY and CDR2 SVGAGI (reference sequence). The CDR3 totals 15 residues. V dropped 7 bases and J dropped 5 bases, with 20 bases sitting between them. CDR3 nucleotide sequence: TGTGCCAGCAACCTTGGGGAGGGGATGAGTACTGAAGCTTTCTTT. It is translated as CASNLGEGMSTEAFF.

The rearrangement uses TRBV19 and TRBJ2-7; D is perhaps TRBD1 (5 bases). Germline V gene lookup returns CDR1 LNHDA and CDR2 SQIVND (reference sequence). With 7 bases removed from V and 12 bases from J, the gap between germline ends came to 25 bases. The CDR3 consists of 14 residues. CDR3 in DNA: TGTGCCAGTACTCTCCACGGCGGCGACGACAGAATGTACTTC. This gives the protein CASTLHGGDDRMYF.

This clone occurred a few times. V usage is TRBV19 and J usage is TRBJ2-7; D not certain. CDR1 and CDR2 from the germline V gene are LNHDA and SQIVND (reference sequence). V was pared by 5 bases and J by 6 bases, with 17 bases between. This CDR3 is built from 14 residues. Here the CDR3 DNA reads TGTGCCAGTAGTCTAATGGGCCCTAACTCCGAGCAGTACTTC. Translating gives CASSLMGPNSEQYF.

DNA for the CDR3: TGCGCCAGCAGCCAAGAAAGCACGGTGAACACTGAAGCTTTCTTT. Translating it yields CASSQESTVNTEAFF. The chain couples TRBV4-1 to TRBJ1-1; no clear D. CDR3 length: 15 residues. V lost 0 bases to trimming and J lost 0 bases, with 8 bases between them. The germline V gene encodes CDR1 MGHRA and CDR2 YSYEKL.

The chain couples TRBV4-3 to TRBJ2-1; the D is unclear. The CDR3 has 14 residues. The germline V gene has CDR1 LGHNA and CDR2 YSLEER. Trimming removed 5 bases at V and 0 bases at J, with 8 bases between. The chain's CDR3 is CASSELISYNEQFF. CDR3 in DNA: TGCGCCAGCAGCGAGCTTATCTCCTACAATGAGCAGTTCTTC.

This clone was observed a few times. This chain uses TRBV5-4 with TRBJ2-5; no clear D gene. The ends were cut back, 2 bases at V and 0 bases at J, with 5 bases in the middle. The CDR3 loop spans 13 amino acids. Germline V gene data show CDR1 as SGHNT and CDR2 as YYREEE (reference sequence). The CDR3 region has the DNA TGTGCCAGCAGCTTAAGGGACCAAGAGACCCAGTACTTC. As protein: CASSLRDQETQYF.

There are a few counts of this clone. The chain couples TRBV2 to TRBJ2-7, with D perhaps TRBD1 or TRBD2 (5 bases each). Trimming took 6 bases from V and 2 from J, leaving 14 bases between them. The length of the CDR3 is 14 residues. Germline CDR1 and CDR2: SNHLY and FYNNEI. The CDR3 is CASSLHGGTYEQYF. CDR3 nucleotide sequence: TGTGCCAGCAGCCTCCATGGGGGAACCTACGAGCAGTACTTC.

J is TRBJ1-2 and V is TRBV14, with 10 positions matching TRBD1. V lost 2 bases and J lost 7; bases outside the gene matches: 4. The length of the CDR3 is 14 residues. Germline V lookup: CDR1 SGHDN, CDR2 FVKESK. CDR3 bases: TGTGCCAGCAGCCAACCTGGGACAGGGGTTGGCTACACCTTC. Translation gives CASSQPGTGVGYTF.

This clone has more than one count but fewer than ten. The chain couples TRBV4-3 to TRBJ2-6; possibly TRBD2 for D (6 bases). This CDR3 has 17 amino acids. V dropped 0 bases and J dropped 2 bases, with 11 bases sitting between them. In germline, CDR1 is LGHNA, CDR2 YSLEER. Written as DNA, the CDR3 is TGCGCCAGCAGCCAAGATGCGGGGTCAACTGGGGCCAACGTCCTGACTTTC. It yields the protein CASSQDAGSTGANVLTF.

The V call is TRBV15, the J call TRBJ1-6; no clear D gene. CDR1 LNHNV and CDR2 YYDKDF come from the germline V gene (reference sequence). This CDR3 has 14 residues. Trimming stripped 7 bases from V and 9 bases from J, with 16 bases between. The CDR3 sequence is CATTEGPRISPLHF. DNA for the CDR3: TGTGCCACCACCGAGGGCCCTCGGATTTCACCCCTCCACTTT.

This clone was seen a single time. The rearrangement uses TRBV27 and TRBJ2-1, with D perhaps matching TRBD1 (5 bases). Germline V CDR1 and CDR2: MNHEY, SMNVEV (reference sequence). V was cut by 3 bases and J by 9 bases, with 12 bases left in between. This CDR3 comprises 13 residues. Here the CDR3 DNA reads TGTGCCAGCAGTTTTCAGGGTATTGGTGAGCAGTTCTTC. As protein: CASSFQGIGEQFF.

The V call is TRBV30, the J call TRBJ2-3; D not resolved. Germline V CDR1 and CDR2: GTSNPN, SVGIG (reference sequence). Trimming left V 4 bases short and J 1 base short, with 6 bases between. This CDR3 has 12 amino acids. Here the CDR3 reads CAWNPGTDTQYF. In nucleotides, the CDR3 is TGTGCCTGGAATCCAGGCACAGATACGCAGTATTTT.

In this sample, this clone turned up many times. The gene calls are TRBV10-3 and TRBJ1-1, with a tentative D call TRBD1 (5 bases). Germline CDR1 and CDR2: ENHRY and SYGVKD. The ends were cut back, 2 bases at V and 5 bases at J, with 6 bases in the middle. CDR3 length equals 12 residues. CDR3 amino acids: CAISEAGTEAFF. CDR3 bases: TGTGCCATCAGTGAGGCAGGGACTGAAGCTTTCTTT.

The chain links TRBV5-4 to TRBJ2-2, with D perhaps matching TRBD2 (5 bases). The CDR3 contains 13 residues. Germline loops: CDR1 SGHNT, CDR2 YYREEE (reference sequence). V gave up 2 bases and J gave up 7 bases, with 9 bases separating them. The CDR3 DNA sequence: TGTGCCAGCAGCTTATTAGCGTACGGGGAGCTGTTTTTT. It encodes CASSLLAYGELFF.

The chain has TRBV4-3 and TRBJ2-6, with no clear D. Germline V lookup: CDR1 LGHNA, CDR2 YSLEER. V lost 4 bases and J lost 1, with 8 bases in between. CDR3 size: 15 residues. The CDR3 loop is CASSLIGSGANVLTF. DNA of the CDR3: TGCGCCAGCAGCCTCATTGGATCTGGGGCCAACGTCCTGACTTTC.

The rearrangement joins TRBV5-1 to TRBJ1-6; TRBD1 matches 8 bases. The CDR3 has 15 residues. V was pared by 0 bases and J by 9 bases, with 5 bases of the junction left unmatched. From germline, CDR1 is SGHRS and CDR2 YFSETQ. The CDR3 coding sequence is TGCGCCAGCAGCTTGGCCCAGGGGGCCAGTTCACCCCTCCACTTT. Its translation is CASSLAQGASSPLHF.

The rearrangement uses TRBV29-1 and TRBJ1-5; D gene uncertain. Germline CDR1 is SQVTM and CDR2 is ANQGSEA. V dropped 8 bases and J dropped 1 base, with 9 bases sitting between them. The CDR3 totals 12 residues. CDR3 DNA sequence: TGCAGCACCCAAGAGAGCAATCAGCCCCAGCATTTT. Its protein product is CSTQESNQPQHF.

The table lists this clone with a few counts. The chain recombines TRBV29-1 with TRBJ2-2; possible D gene TRBD2, 5 bases. V lost 7 bases and J 0 bases, leaving 12 bases between the germline ends. Germline values: CDR1 SQVTM, CDR2 ANQGSEA. The CDR3 length is 14 residues. The CDR3 sequence: CSALRGPNTGELFF. For the CDR3, the DNA is TGCAGCGCCCTCCGAGGGCCGAACACCGGGGAGCTGTTTTTT.

This chain links TRBV6-5 with TRBJ1-1; D call uncertain. V dropped 1 base and J dropped 5 bases, with 14 bases sitting between them. Per germline, CDR1 MNHEY and CDR2 SVGAGI. CDR3 length: 15 amino acids. The CDR3 loop reads CASSYFSLPGTEAFF. The DNA of the CDR3 is TGTGCCAGCAGTTACTTTTCCCTGCCGGGGACTGAAGCTTTCTTT.

In nucleotides, the CDR3 is TGTGCCAGCTCACCAACTGATAGCAATCAGCCCCAGCATTTT. Residues: CASSPTDSNQPQHF. The rearrangement uses TRBV18 and TRBJ1-5; D gene ambiguous. V was pared by 2 bases and J by 0 bases, with 5 bases between. This CDR3 comprises 14 residues. Germline V CDR1 and CDR2: KGHSH, LQKENI.